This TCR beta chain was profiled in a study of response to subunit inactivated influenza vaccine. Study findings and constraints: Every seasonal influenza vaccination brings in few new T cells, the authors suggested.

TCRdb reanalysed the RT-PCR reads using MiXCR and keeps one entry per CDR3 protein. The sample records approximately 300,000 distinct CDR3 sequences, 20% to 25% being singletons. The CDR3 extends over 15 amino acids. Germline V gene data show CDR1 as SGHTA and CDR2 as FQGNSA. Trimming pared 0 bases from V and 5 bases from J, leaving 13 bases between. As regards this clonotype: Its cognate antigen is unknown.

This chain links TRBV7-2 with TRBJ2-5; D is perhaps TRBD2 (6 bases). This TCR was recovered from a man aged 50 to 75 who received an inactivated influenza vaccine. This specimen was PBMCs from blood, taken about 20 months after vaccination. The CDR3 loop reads CASSLAGGRGETQYF. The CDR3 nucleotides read TGTGCCAGCAGCTTAGCGGGAGGACGGGGGGAGACCCAGTACTTC.